This passage covers 27 T cell receptor beta chains from one sample sequenced in a study of early T cells in non-severe SARS-CoV-2 infection. TCRdb itself ran the 5' RACE reads through MiXCR, one entry per CDR3 protein. The sample has roughly 60,000 distinct CDR3 sequences; roughly 12% are singletons. Sequencing was performed on whole blood, taken at baseline. These receptors were obtained from an adult who was a healthcare worker with PCR-confirmed SARS-CoV-2 infection or an uninfected control (not recorded which).

This clonotype was seen more than once but under ten times. This chain connects TRBV30 to TRBJ1-2; no definite D call. Germline CDR1 is GTSNPN and CDR2 is SVGIG (reference sequence). CDR3 size: 11 residues. Trimming took 3 bases from V and 4 from J, leaving 6 bases between them. In DNA form, the CDR3 reads TGTGCCTGGAGGAGATCCTATGGCTACACCTTC. Encoded protein: CAWRRSYGYTF.

This clonotype has more than one count but fewer than ten. This rearrangement joins TRBV12-3 or TRBV12-4 to TRBJ1-1; TRBD1 agrees at 8 bases. There are 14 residues in the CDR3. V dropped 6 bases and J dropped 8; count of bases not matched to a gene: 11. The DNA for the CDR3 is TGTGCCAGCAGAAAGGACAGGGTGGCTCGGGAAGCTTTCTTT. Protein sequence: CASRKDRVAREAFF.

This clonotype was detected many times. The V and J genes are TRBV28 and TRBJ2-4, with D perhaps matching TRBD2 (5 bases). Looked up from germline, CDR1 is MDHEN and CDR2 is SYDVKM. The CDR3 spans 18 residues. With 6 bases removed from V and 2 bases from J, the gap between germline ends came to 23 bases. CDR3 residues: CASSPGVFRSLSKNIQYF. The CDR3 region has the DNA TGTGCCAGCAGCCCCGGGGTTTTCAGGAGTTTATCCAAAAACATTCAGTACTTC.

This clonotype was observed many times. The CDR3 region has the DNA TGTGCCAGCAGCGAGCGGGGGAACCAAGAGACCCAGTACTTC. It is translated as CASSERGNQETQYF. This chain connects TRBV3-1 to TRBJ2-5; 8 nucleotides align to TRBD2. The CDR3 is 14 amino acids. V dropped 5 bases and J dropped 0; count of bases not matched to a gene: 2. Germline V CDR1 and CDR2: LGHDT, YNNKEL (reference sequence).

The J gene is TRBJ2-3, the V gene TRBV12-3 or TRBV12-4, with 8 nucleotides matching TRBD2. J lost 2 bases, V lost 4 bases, and 5 bases had no gene match. The CDR3 length is 15 residues. CDR3 sequence reads: CASSSSGGLTDTQYF. The CDR3 DNA reads as TGTGCCAGCAGTTCAAGCGGGGGCCTCACAGATACGCAGTATTTT.

The rearrangement links TRBV28 to TRBJ2-2, with a weak D call TRBD2 (6 bases). This CDR3 is 13 amino acids long. CDR1 and CDR2 (germline): MDHEN, SYDVKM. Trimming shortened V by 6 bases and J by 2 bases, and 7 bases separated the two germline ends. CDR3 amino acids: CASRLANTGELFF. The CDR3 DNA follows: TGTGCCAGCAGACTAGCCAACACCGGGGAGCTGTTTTTT.

This clonotype was detected only a few times. The chain couples TRBV19 to TRBJ1-2, with TRBD1 matching 8 bases. With 7 bases clipped from V and 8 bases from J, the junction kept 18 bases outside the gene matches. CDR3 length equals 16 residues. Per the germline V gene, CDR1 is LNHDA and CDR2 is SQIVND (reference sequence). CDR3: CASTPGGQALPQGYTF. DNA for the CDR3: TGTGCCAGTACCCCCGGGGGACAGGCCCTACCTCAAGGCTACACCTTC.

The chain employs TRBV6-6 and TRBJ1-1; D possibly corresponds to TRBD1 (5 bases). From germline, CDR1 is MNHNY and CDR2 SVGAGI (reference sequence). This CDR3 has 14 residues. Trimming removed 4 bases at V and 1 base at J, with 10 bases between. The CDR3 spells CASSSWDGNTEAFF. The CDR3 DNA follows: TGTGCCAGCAGTTCTTGGGACGGGAACACTGAAGCTTTCTTT.

This clonotype was observed at least ten times. The junction shows a germline mismatch at one end, possibly a read error. V is TRBV7-7 and J is TRBJ2-1, with 10 bases that match TRBD2. The CDR3 is made up of 15 amino acids. The V gene's germline CDR1 is SSHAT and CDR2 FNYEAQ (reference sequence). The CDR3 bases are TGTGCTAGCAGCTTAGGGTCTAGCGGGGGCAATGAGCAGTTCTTC. Translating gives CASSLGSSGGNEQFF.

This chain links TRBV2 with TRBJ1-1; TRBD1 might be the D (6 bases). V gave up 6 bases and J gave up 8 bases, with 16 bases separating them. Germline CDR1 reads SNHLY; CDR2 reads FYNNEI. CDR3 length: 13 residues. The CDR3 region is CASRFYRTAEAFF. The CDR3 nucleotides are TGTGCCAGCAGATTCTACCGGACAGCGGAAGCTTTCTTT. Supplemented by reference TRBV2 and TRBJ1-1, the full variable domain reads EPEVTQTPSHQVTQMGQEVILRCVPISNHLYFYWYRQILGQKVEFLVSFYNNEISEKSEIFDDQFSVERPDGSNFTLKIRSTKLEDSAMYFCASRFYRTAEAFFGQGTRLTVV.

V and J are TRBV20-1 and TRBJ2-5; 9 bases match TRBD1. CDR1 DFQATT and CDR2 SNEGSKA come from the germline V gene (reference sequence). This CDR3 region has 16 residues. The V segment lost 3 bases and the J segment 5 bases; nucleotides outside the gene matches: 13. This chain's CDR3 is CSARGEGQGPPETQYF. The CDR3 DNA reads as TGCAGTGCTAGGGGGGAGGGACAGGGTCCTCCTGAGACCCAGTACTTC.

The chain is built from TRBV11-2 and TRBJ2-3; no clear D gene. Germline V CDR1 and CDR2: SGHAT, FQNNGV. The length of the CDR3 is 15 residues. The V and J ends lost 5 bases and 2 bases respectively, with 14 bases between them. This CDR3 reads CASSEPPPLTDTQYF. For the CDR3, the DNA is TGTGCCAGCAGCGAACCCCCACCTCTCACAGATACGCAGTATTTT.

The rearrangement joins TRBV7-9 to TRBJ2-3; D gene uncertain. CDR1 is SEHNR and CDR2 is FQNEAQ in the germline V gene (reference sequence). This CDR3 has 15 residues. The V end lost 1 base, the J end lost 0 bases, and 8 bases lay between the germline ends. CDR3 sequence reads: CASSLDPISTDTQYF. The CDR3 DNA is TGTGCCAGCAGCTTAGACCCGATTAGCACAGATACGCAGTATTTT.

The sample holds a few counts of this clonotype. The chain links TRBV7-2 to TRBJ2-4; perhaps TRBD2 as D (7 bases). Germline V lookup: CDR1 SGHTA, CDR2 FQGNSA. The CDR3 is 17 amino acids. The V and J ends lost 4 bases and 0 bases respectively, with 16 bases between them. CDR3 coding DNA: TGTGCCAGCAGCTCTCTCGCGGGGGCCGTAGCCAAAAACATTCAGTACTTC. Its translation: CASSSLAGAVAKNIQYF.

This clonotype was seen a few times. The CDR3 reads CASSLDPGQPANYGYTF. CDR3 in DNA: TGTGCCAGCAGCTTAGATCCGGGACAGCCTGCCAACTATGGCTACACCTTC. The J gene is TRBJ1-2, the V gene TRBV11-2, with TRBD1 matching 7 bases. The V gene end was trimmed by 0 bases and the J gene end by 2 bases; junction bases not matched to a gene: 9. This CDR3 is built from 17 residues. Per germline, CDR1 SGHAT and CDR2 FQNNGV.

The sample holds many counts of this clonotype. This sequence joins TRBV5-5 and TRBJ2-5, with 14 bases that match TRBD2. V lost 2 bases, J lost 0 bases, and 3 bases stayed unmatched. The CDR3 consists of 17 residues. From germline, CDR1 is SGHKS and CDR2 YYEKEE (reference sequence). CDR3 coding DNA: TGTGCCAGCAGCTTCGGACTAGCGGGGGGAAACCAAGAGACCCAGTACTTC. Protein product: CASSFGLAGGNQETQYF.

Only a few counts were recorded for this clonotype. The V call is TRBV15, the J call TRBJ1-3; TRBD1 agrees at 7 bases. The CDR3 has 16 residues. Germline V lookup: CDR1 LNHNV, CDR2 YYDKDF (reference sequence). The trim removed 2 bases at V and 2 bases at J, leaving 6 bases unmatched. CDR3 DNA sequence: TGTGCCACCAGCAGATTCGGACAGGAGACTGGAAACACCATATATTTT. This codes for CATSRFGQETGNTIYF.

CDR3 region: CASSLGVNYGYTF. In nucleotides, the CDR3 is TGTGCCAGCAGTTTGGGGGTAAACTATGGCTACACCTTC. The V gene is TRBV12-3 or TRBV12-4, the J gene TRBJ1-2; D possibly corresponds to TRBD1 (5 bases). Trimming stripped 3 bases from V and 2 bases from J, with 7 bases between. There are 13 residues in the CDR3.

This rearrangement joins TRBV10-3 to TRBJ2-1, with D perhaps TRBD2 (5 bases). Germline V gene lookup returns CDR1 ENHRY and CDR2 SYGVKD. The CDR3 spans 17 residues. Trimming stripped 0 bases from V and 0 bases from J, with 12 bases between. The CDR3 region has the DNA TGTGCCATCAGTGAGTCACGAGCGGTACGCTCCTACAATGAGCAGTTCTTC. It codes for CAISESRAVRSYNEQFF.

The table lists this clonotype with a few counts. The J gene is TRBJ2-4, the V gene TRBV10-3; weak D call: TRBD2 (7 bases). Germline CDR1 and CDR2: ENHRY and SYGVKD. This CDR3 comprises 13 residues. Trimming pared 8 bases from V and 4 bases from J, leaving 12 bases between. CDR3 DNA sequence: TGTGCCATCGCGGGGGACACAAAAAACATTCAGTACTTC. Translated, it gives CAIAGDTKNIQYF.

The chain is built from TRBV5-1 and TRBJ1-1; the D gene is possibly TRBD1 (5 bases). The germline V gene encodes CDR1 SGHRS and CDR2 YFSETQ. The CDR3 is made up of 13 amino acids. Trimming shortened V by 1 base and J by 7 bases, and 11 bases separated the two germline ends. CDR3 nucleotides: TGCGCCAGCAGCTTGAAGAAGGGGCTTGAAGCTTTCTTT. This translates into CASSLKKGLEAFF.

This clonotype was seen many times. V and J are TRBV20-1 and TRBJ1-5; 7 positions agree with TRBD1. CDR1 is DFQATT and CDR2 is SNEGSKA in the germline V gene (reference sequence). The CDR3 has 15 residues. Trimming removed 3 bases from V and 4 bases from J; junction bases left unmatched: 9. DNA for the CDR3: TGCAGTGCTAGGAACCGGGACAGCAGAAATCAGCCCCAGCATTTT. Translating gives CSARNRDSRNQPQHF.

This clonotype was observed a handful of times. The V and J genes are TRBV27 and TRBJ2-2; D call uncertain. The germline V gene has CDR1 MNHEY and CDR2 SMNVEV (reference sequence). V was trimmed by 7 bases and J by 4 bases, leaving 13 bases between them. The CDR3 spans 14 residues. DNA of the CDR3: TGTGCCAGCAAAAGCTCACGAGCCACCGGGGAGCTGTTTTTT. It specifies CASKSSRATGELFF.

The chain recombines TRBV11-2 with TRBJ1-2, with TRBD1 identical over 7 bases. The V segment lost 1 base and the J segment 4 bases; nucleotides outside the gene matches: 6. CDR1 and CDR2 (germline): SGHAT, FQNNGV. This CDR3 comprises 15 residues. The CDR3 reads CASSLVGGGGYGYTF. In nucleotides, the CDR3 is TGTGCCAGCAGCTTAGTTGGAGGGGGCGGCTATGGCTACACCTTC. The full variable domain, with the rest looked up from reference TRBV11-2 and TRBJ1-2, is EAGVAQSPRYKIIEKRQSVAFWCNPISGHATLYWYQQILGQGPKLLIQFQNNGVVDDSQLPKDRFSAERLKGVDSTLKIQPAKLEDSAVYLCASSLVGGGGYGYTFGSGTRLTVV.

The V and J genes are TRBV7-6 and TRBJ1-1; D perhaps matches TRBD1 (5 bases). This CDR3 is built from 18 residues. Germline CDR1 SGHVS, CDR2 FNYEAQ. Trimming removed 4 bases at V and 6 bases at J, with 27 bases between. Here the CDR3 DNA reads TGTGCCAGCAGCTCAGTGGGTCGGAGGGCAGGGCTAATGGCTGAAGCTTTCTTT. It encodes CASSSVGRRAGLMAEAFF.

J is TRBJ1-1 and V is TRBV3-1; tentatively, D is TRBD1 (5 bases). The germline CDR1 and CDR2 sequences are LGHDT and YNNKEL (reference sequence). V was pared by 1 base and J by 5 bases, with 11 bases between. This CDR3 spans 14 amino acids. CDR3 sequence reads: CASSQVPQGTEAFF. The CDR3 DNA reads TGTGCCAGCAGCCAAGTCCCCCAGGGAACTGAAGCTTTCTTT.

CDR3 in amino acids: CASSQAAEGETQYF. DNA of the CDR3: TGTGCCAGCAGCCAAGCAGCAGAGGGAGAGACCCAGTACTTC. The V and J genes are TRBV3-1 and TRBJ2-5, with a tentative D call TRBD2 (5 bases). V was cut by 1 base and J by 4 bases, with 10 bases left in between. CDR3 size: 14 residues. CDR1 is LGHDT and CDR2 is YNNKEL in the germline V gene (reference sequence).